The text below deals with one T cell receptor beta chain. Clones were read by immunoSEQ multiplex PCR, and TCRdb kept only the in-frame ones, dropping some. The repertoire holds 50,000 or so clones, 70% to 90% seen once, with around 13% in the top ten. The data originate from a study of blood T cell repertoires in COVID-19. As for the study in general: T cells, B-cell-depleted T cells, or PBMCs provided the cDNA or gDNA that served as material.

J gave up 5 bases and V 0 bases, and 5 bases lay outside the gene matches. The V gene's germline CDR1 is SGHTS and CDR2 YDEGEE. There are 16 residues in the CDR3. This TCR derives from an elderly man with acute or convalescent COVID-19. The sequencing input was peripheral blood. The rearrangement links TRBV5-8 to TRBJ2-7; 13 bases align to TRBD2. The CDR3 region has the DNA TGTGCCAGCAGCTTGGTTCTGACTAGCGGGGGGAACGAGCAGTACTTC. This sequence encodes CASSLVLTSGGNEQYF.